This TCR beta chain is from a study of vaccination effects on CD4 cells after COVID-19. The CDR3 has 17 residues. Germline V gene lookup returns CDR1 SGHRS and CDR2 YFSETQ. The V gene end was trimmed by 0 bases and the J gene end by 4 bases; junction bases not matched to a gene: 6. As regards this clone: No antigen is known for it.

Regarding the study as a whole: In healthy vaccinees, only 1 of 255 vaccine-induced clones cross-reacted with common cold coronaviruses.

Following culture for more than 9 days, CD4+ T cells were isolated. All participants had two doses of either the BNT162b2 or mRNA-1273 vaccine. Using immunoSEQ multiplex PCR, the repertoire was profiled, and TCRdb retains in-frame clones only, with some absent. Here the sample spans 40,000 to 50,000 clones, 65% to 80% being singletons. The sample consisted of CD4+ T cells from PBMCs cultured without peptide, taken after COVID-19 vaccination. The source is a human donor who received a COVID-19 vaccine. The V and J genes are TRBV5-1 and TRBJ2-2, with 10 bases aligning to TRBD1. This chain's CDR3 is CASSLDRTGGGTGELFF. In DNA form, the CDR3 reads TGCGCCAGCAGCTTGGATCGGACAGGGGGTGGCACCGGGGAGCTGTTTTTT.